This TCR beta chain is drawn from a study of shared clonotypes between healthy human individuals. CDR3 length equals 13 residues. Looked up from germline, CDR1 is SNHLY and CDR2 is FYNNEI. Trimming removed 4 bases at V and 2 bases at J, with 5 bases between. About this clone: This specimen includes other DNA sequences encoding the same CDR3.

Several immunoSEQ plates received, in even portions, the genomic DNA of each subset. Produced via immunoSEQ multiplex PCR; TCRdb's table is partial and in-frame only. Altogether approximately 2,300,000 clones are present, 85% to 95% being singletons, with the ten largest covering around 0.4%. This sequence was found in a man aged 18 to 35 in good health. Some clones in this sample may be carry-over from other donors' samples. This rearrangement joins TRBV2 to TRBJ2-2; D uncertain. Material: naive CD4+ T cells from PBMCs. Regarding subset: CD45RA+ positively selected. The CDR3 region has the DNA TGTGCCAGCAGTGTCTCTAACACCGGGGAGCTGTTTTTT. Amino acids: CASSVSNTGELFF.